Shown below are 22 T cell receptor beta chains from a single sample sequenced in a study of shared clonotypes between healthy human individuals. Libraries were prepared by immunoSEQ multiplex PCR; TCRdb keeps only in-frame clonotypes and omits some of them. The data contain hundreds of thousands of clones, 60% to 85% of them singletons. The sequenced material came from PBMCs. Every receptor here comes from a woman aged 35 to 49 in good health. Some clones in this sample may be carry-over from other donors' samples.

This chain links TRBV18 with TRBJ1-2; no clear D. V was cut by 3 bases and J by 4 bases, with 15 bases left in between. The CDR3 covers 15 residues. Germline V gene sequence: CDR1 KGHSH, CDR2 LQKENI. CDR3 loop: CASSPPVRSGYGYTF. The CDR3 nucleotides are TGTGCCAGCTCACCCCCGGTGAGGTCGGGCTATGGCTACACCTTC.

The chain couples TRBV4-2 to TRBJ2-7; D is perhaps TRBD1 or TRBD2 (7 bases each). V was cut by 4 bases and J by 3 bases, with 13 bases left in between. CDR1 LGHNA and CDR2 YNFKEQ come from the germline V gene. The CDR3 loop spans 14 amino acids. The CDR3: CASSPGGQLYEQYF. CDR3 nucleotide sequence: TGTGCCAGCAGCCCGGGGGGACAGCTCTACGAGCAGTACTTC.

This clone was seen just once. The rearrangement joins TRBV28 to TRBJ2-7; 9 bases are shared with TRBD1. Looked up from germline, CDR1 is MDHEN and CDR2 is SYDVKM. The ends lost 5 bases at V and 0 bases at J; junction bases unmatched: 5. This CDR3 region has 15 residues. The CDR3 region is CASSRTGVSSYEQYF. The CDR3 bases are TGTGCCAGCAGTCGGACAGGGGTCAGCTCCTACGAGCAGTACTTC.

The CDR3 DNA reads as TGCAGCGTTGACCTGGGGGTAGCGGGATATCAGAGCTCCTACAATGAGCAGTTCTTC. Amino acids: CSVDLGVAGYQSSYNEQFF. The V call is TRBV29-1, the J call TRBJ2-1, with 8 bases aligning to TRBD2. CDR1 and CDR2 (germline): SQVTM, ANQGSEA. Germline trimming cut 3 bases from V and 0 bases from J; bases unmatched to any gene: 16. The CDR3 contains 19 residues.

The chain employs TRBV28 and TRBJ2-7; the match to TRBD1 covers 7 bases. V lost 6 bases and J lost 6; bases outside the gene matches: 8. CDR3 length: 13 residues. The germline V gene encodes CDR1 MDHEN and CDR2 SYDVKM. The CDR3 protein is CASRETGPLEQYF. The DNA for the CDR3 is TGTGCCAGCAGGGAGACAGGGCCCCTCGAGCAGTACTTC.

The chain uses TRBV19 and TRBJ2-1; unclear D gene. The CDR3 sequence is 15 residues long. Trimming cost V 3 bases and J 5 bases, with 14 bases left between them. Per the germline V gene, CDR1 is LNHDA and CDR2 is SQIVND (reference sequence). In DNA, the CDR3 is TGTGCCAGTAGTATCCAGCCGGGTTTCGACAATGAGCAGTTCTTC. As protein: CASSIQPGFDNEQFF.

Here the CDR3 reads CASSGDGSSDTQYF. The CDR3 DNA reads TGTGCCAGCAGTGGGGACGGGAGTTCAGATACGCAGTATTTT. The V and J genes are TRBV6-4 and TRBJ2-3, with D possibly being TRBD2 (6 bases). The CDR3 runs 14 residues. V dropped 4 bases and J dropped 4 bases, with 12 bases sitting between them. Germline V lookup: CDR1 MRHNA, CDR2 SNTAGT.

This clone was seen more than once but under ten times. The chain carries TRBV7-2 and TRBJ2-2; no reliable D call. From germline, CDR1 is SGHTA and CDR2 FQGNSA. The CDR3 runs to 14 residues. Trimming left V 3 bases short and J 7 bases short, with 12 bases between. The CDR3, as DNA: TGTGCCAGCAGCTTGATTTTGGCGGACGGGGAGCTGTTTTTT. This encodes CASSLILADGELFF. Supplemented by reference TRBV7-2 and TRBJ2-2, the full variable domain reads GAGVSQSPSNKVTEKGKDVELRCDPISGHTALYWYRQSLGQGLEFLIYFQGNSAPDKSGLPSDRFSAERTGGSVSTLTIQRTQQEDSAVYLCASSLILADGELFFGEGSRLTVL.

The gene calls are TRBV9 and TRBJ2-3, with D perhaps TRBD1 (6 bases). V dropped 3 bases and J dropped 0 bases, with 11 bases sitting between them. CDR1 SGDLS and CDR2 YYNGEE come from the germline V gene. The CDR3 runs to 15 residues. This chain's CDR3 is CASSGSQGSTDTQYF. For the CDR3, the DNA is TGTGCCAGCAGCGGTAGTCAGGGGAGCACAGATACGCAGTATTTT.

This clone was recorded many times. In nucleotides, the CDR3 is TGTGCCAGCAGCTTAAGAGGTGGGGGGAACTATGGCTACACCTTC. This gives the protein CASSLRGGGNYGYTF. The J gene is TRBJ1-2, the V gene TRBV11-2, with TRBD1 as a possible D gene (5 bases). CDR1 SGHAT and CDR2 FQNNGV come from the germline V gene. V shed 2 bases and J shed 2 bases, with 12 bases lying between them. CDR3 length: 15 amino acids. Full variable domain (rest looked up from reference TRBV11-2 and TRBJ1-2): EAGVAQSPRYKIIEKRQSVAFWCNPISGHATLYWYQQILGQGPKLLIQFQNNGVVDDSQLPKDRFSAERLKGVDSTLKIQPAKLEDSAVYLCASSLRGGGNYGYTFGSGTRLTVV.

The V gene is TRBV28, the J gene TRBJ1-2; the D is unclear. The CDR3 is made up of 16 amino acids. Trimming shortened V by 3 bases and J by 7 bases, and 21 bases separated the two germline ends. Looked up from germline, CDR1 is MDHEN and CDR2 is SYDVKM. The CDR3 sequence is CASSFGVGSDDSGYTF. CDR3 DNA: TGTGCCAGCAGTTTCGGGGTAGGGTCCGACGACTCTGGCTACACCTTC.

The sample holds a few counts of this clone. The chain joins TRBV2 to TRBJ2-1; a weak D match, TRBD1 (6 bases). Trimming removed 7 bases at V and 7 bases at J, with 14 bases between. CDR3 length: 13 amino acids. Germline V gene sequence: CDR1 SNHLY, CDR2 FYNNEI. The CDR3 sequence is CASTRQATNEQFF. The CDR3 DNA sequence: TGTGCCAGCACCCGACAGGCTACGAATGAGCAGTTCTTC.

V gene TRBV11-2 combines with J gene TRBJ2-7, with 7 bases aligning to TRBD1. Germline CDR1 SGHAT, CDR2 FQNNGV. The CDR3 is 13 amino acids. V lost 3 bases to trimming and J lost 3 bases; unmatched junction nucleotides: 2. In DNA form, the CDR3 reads TGTGCCAGCAGCTTGGGACAGTACTACGAGCAGTACTTC. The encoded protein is CASSLGQYYEQYF.

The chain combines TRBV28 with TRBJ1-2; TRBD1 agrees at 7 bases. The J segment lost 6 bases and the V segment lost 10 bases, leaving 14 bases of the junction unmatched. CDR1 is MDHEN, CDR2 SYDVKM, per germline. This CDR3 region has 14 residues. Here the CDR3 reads CATHRGRGINGYTF. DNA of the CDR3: TGTGCCACACACCGAGGCAGGGGGATAAATGGCTACACCTTC.

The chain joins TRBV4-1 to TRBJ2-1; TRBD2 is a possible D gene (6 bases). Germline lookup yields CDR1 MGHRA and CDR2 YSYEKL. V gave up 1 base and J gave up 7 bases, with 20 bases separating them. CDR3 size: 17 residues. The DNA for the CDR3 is TGCGCCAGCAGCCAAGGAAGGGCGGGACGGCGGGAAAATGAGCAGTTCTTC. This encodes CASSQGRAGRRENEQFF.

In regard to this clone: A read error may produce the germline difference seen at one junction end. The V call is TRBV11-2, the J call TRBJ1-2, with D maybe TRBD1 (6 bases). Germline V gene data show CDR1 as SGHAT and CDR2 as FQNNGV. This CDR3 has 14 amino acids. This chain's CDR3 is CASDLPFRGTGPDF. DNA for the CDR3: TGTGCCAGCGACTTACCCTTTCGGGGTACAGGGCCAGACTTC.

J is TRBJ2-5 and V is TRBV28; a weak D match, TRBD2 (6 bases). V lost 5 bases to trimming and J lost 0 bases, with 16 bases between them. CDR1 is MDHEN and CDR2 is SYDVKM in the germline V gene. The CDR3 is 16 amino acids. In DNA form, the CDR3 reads TGTGCCAGCAGTACTACCTCGTCTAGCGACCAAGAGACCCAGTACTTC. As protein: CASSTTSSSDQETQYF.

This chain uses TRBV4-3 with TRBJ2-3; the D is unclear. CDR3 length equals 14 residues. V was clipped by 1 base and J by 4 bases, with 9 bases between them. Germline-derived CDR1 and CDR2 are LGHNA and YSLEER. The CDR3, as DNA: TGCGCCAGCAGCCAAGTATCCGGAGCAGATACGCAGTATTTT. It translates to CASSQVSGADTQYF.

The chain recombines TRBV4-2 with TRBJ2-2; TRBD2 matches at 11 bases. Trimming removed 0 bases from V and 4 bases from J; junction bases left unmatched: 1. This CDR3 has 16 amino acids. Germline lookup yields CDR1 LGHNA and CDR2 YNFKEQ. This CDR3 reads CASSQELAGVTGELFF. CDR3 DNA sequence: TGTGCCAGCAGCCAAGAACTAGCGGGGGTCACCGGGGAGCTGTTTTTT.

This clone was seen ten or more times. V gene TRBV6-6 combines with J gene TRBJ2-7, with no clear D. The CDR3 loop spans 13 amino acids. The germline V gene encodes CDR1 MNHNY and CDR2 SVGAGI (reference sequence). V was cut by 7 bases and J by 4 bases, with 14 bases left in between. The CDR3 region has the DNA TGTGCCAGCACGGTGAAGATTCGGTACGAGCAGTACTTC. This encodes CASTVKIRYEQYF.

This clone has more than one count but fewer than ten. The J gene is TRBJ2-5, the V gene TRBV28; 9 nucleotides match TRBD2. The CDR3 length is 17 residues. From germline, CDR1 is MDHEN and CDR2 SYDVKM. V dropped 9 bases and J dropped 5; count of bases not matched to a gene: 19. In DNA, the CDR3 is TGTGCCAGAACGTGGCGGACTAGCGACCGATGGGGGGAGACCCAGTACTTC. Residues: CARTWRTSDRWGETQYF.

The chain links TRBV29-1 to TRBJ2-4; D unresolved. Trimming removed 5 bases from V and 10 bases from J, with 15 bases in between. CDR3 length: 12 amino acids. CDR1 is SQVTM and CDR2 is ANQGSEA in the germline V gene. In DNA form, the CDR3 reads TGCAGCGTTAGGAGTGGACCGCGGATTCAGTACTTC. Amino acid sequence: CSVRSGPRIQYF.